This TCR beta chain was found in a study of T cell responses to AZD1222 COVID-19 vaccine. Across the whole study: Second-dose intervals near 4 or 12 weeks were combined. Overall study results and limits: Clonal diversity was possibly underestimated, and white British individuals and females predominated among donors. Reportedly, close to half of spike-specific TCRs are directed against unmutated variant regions.

Concerning this clone itself: Its antigen is not known.

The assay was immunoSEQ multiplex PCR, and TCRdb's table has in-frame clones only and misses some. The table has 100,000 or so clones, about nine tenths seen once; the top ten hold about 1.7%. The germline V and J ends were trimmed by 4 bases and 3 bases, with 7 bases remaining between them. The CDR3 is 12 residues long. From germline, CDR1 is KGHSH and CDR2 LQKENI. V and J are TRBV18 and TRBJ2-7; D possibly uses TRBD1 or TRBD2 (5 bases each). The sequencing used peripheral blood, collected on day 0 of AZD1222 vaccination. The sequence came from an adult in good health. The CDR3 loop is CASSRDDYEQYF. CDR3 in DNA: TGTGCCAGCTCACGGGACGACTACGAGCAGTACTTC.